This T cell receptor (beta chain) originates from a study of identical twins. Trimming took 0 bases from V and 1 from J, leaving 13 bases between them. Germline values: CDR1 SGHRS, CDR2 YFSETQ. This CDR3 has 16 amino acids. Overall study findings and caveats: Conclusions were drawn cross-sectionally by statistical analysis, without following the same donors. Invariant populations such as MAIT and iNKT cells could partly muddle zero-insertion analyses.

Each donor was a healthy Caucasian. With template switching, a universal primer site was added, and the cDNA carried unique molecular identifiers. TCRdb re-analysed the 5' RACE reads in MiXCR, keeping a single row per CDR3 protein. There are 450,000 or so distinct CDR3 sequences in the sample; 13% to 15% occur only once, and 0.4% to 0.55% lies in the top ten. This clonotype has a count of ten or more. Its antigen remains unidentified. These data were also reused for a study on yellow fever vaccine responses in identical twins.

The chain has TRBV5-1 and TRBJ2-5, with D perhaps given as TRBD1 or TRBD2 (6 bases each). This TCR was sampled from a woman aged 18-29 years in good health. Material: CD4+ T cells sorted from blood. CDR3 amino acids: CASSLAGGWSQETQYF. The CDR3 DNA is TGCGCCAGCAGCTTGGCCGGGGGCTGGTCCCAAGAGACCCAGTACTTC.